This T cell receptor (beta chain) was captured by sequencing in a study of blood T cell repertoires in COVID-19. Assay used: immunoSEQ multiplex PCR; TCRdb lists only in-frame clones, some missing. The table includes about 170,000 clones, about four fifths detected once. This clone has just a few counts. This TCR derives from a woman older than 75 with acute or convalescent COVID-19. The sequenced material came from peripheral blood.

This CDR3 reads CASSLVETQYF. As DNA, the CDR3 is TGTGCCAGCAGCCTAGTAGAGACCCAGTACTTC. The gene calls are TRBV3-1 (or the pseudogene TRBV3-2) and TRBJ2-5; D is ambiguous. The CDR3 runs 11 residues. Per the germline V gene, CDR1 is LGHDT and CDR2 is YNNKEL (reference sequence). V lost 4 bases and J 4 bases, leaving 4 bases between the germline ends.